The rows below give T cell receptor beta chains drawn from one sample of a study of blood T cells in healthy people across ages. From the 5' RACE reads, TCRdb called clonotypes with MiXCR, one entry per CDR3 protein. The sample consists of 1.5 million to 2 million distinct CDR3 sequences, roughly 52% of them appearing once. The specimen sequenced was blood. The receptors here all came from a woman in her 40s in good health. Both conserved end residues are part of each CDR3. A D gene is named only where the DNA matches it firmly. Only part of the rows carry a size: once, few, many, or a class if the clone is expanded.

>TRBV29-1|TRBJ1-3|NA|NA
CSVTETADSSGNTIYF
TGCAGCGTCACCGAGACAGCCGATAGCTCTGGAAACACCATATATTTT
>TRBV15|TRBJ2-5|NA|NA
CATSRDRAGYPAETQYF
TGTGCCACCAGCAGAGATCGAGCAGGGTACCCAGCGGAGACCCAGTACTTC
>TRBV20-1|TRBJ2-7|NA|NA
CSARFTRSSYEQYF
TGCAGTGCTAGGTTCACTAGGAGCTCCTACGAGCAGTACTTC
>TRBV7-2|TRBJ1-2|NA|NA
CASSSSGGRAISNYGYTF
TGTGCCAGCAGCTCGAGTGGGGGCAGGGCGATATCTAACTATGGCTACACCTTC
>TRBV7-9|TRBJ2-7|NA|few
CASSRGAGESYEQYF
TGTGCCAGCAGCCGGGGAGCAGGGGAATCCTACGAGCAGTACTTC
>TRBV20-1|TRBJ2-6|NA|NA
CSAPKGSGANVLTF
TGCAGTGCTCCCAAAGGGTCAGGGGCCAACGTCCTGACTTTC
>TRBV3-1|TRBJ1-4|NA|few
CASSQDEGINEKLFF
TGTGCCAGCAGCCAAGATGAGGGGATAAATGAAAAACTGTTTTTT
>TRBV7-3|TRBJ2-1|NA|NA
CASSQQGGSNNEQFF
TGTGCCAGCAGCCAACAGGGGGGGTCGAACAATGAGCAGTTCTTC
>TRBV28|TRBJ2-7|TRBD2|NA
CASRSAGAGVYEQYF
TGTGCCAGCAGATCAGCGGGGGCGGGGGTTTACGAGCAGTACTTC
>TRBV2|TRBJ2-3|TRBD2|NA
CASSYREDTDTQYF
TGTGCCAGCAGTTACCGGGAGGACACAGATACGCAGTATTTT
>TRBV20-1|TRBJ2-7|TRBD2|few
CSVRTSGLYEQYF
TGCAGTGTTAGAACTAGCGGGCTCTACGAGCAGTACTTC
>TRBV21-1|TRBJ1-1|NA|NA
CASSNDRVNTEAFF
TGTGCCAGCAGCAACGACAGGGTGAACACTGAAGCTTTCTTT
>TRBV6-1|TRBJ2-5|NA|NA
CAIKGGLETQYF
TGTGCCATCAAGGGAGGTCTAGAGACCCAGTACTTC
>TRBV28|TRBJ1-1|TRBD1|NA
CASSLYQGAGTEAFF
TGTGCCAGCAGTTTATATCAGGGGGCGGGAACTGAAGCTTTCTTT
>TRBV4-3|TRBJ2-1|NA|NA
CASSQGPQQGGQFF
TGCGCCAGCAGCCAAGGGCCCCAGCAGGGAGGGCAGTTCTTC
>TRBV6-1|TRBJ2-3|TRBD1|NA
CASSAVGQGVDTQYF
TGTGCCAGCAGTGCGGTGGGGCAGGGGGTGGATACGCAGTATTTT
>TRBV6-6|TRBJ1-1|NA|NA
CASRPPGETEAFF
TGTGCCAGCAGACCACCCGGAGAAACTGAAGCTTTCTTT
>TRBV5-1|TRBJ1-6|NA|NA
CASSLAGTQIESPLHF
TGCGCCAGCAGCTTGGCCGGGACGCAAATTGAATCACCCCTCCACTTT
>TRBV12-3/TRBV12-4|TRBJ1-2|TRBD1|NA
CASRRQGSHGYTF
TGTGCCAGCAGACGACAGGGGTCCCATGGCTACACCTTC
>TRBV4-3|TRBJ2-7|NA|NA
CASSQQRQPTYEQYF
TGCGCCAGCAGCCAACAGCGACAGCCAACCTACGAGCAGTACTTC
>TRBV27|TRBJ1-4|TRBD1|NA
CASRPDRGGLFF
TGTGCCAGCAGACCCGACAGGGGAGGTTTGTTTTTT
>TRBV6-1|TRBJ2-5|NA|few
CASSIPGRWQETQYF
TGTGCCAGCAGTATTCCGGGACGGTGGCAAGAGACCCAGTACTTC